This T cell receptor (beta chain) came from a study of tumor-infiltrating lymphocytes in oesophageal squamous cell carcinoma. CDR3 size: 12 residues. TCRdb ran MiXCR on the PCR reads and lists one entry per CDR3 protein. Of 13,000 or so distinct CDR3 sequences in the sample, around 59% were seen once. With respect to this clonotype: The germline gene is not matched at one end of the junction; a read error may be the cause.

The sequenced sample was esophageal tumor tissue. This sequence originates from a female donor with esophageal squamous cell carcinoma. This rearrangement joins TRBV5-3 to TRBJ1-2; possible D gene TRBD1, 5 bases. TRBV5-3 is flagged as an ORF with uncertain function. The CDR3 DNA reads TGTGCCAGCAGCTCGACAGTTTATGGCTACACCTTC. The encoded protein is CASSSTVYGYTF.